This T cell receptor beta chain comes out of a study of blood T cell repertoires in COVID-19. On the study more broadly: Samples representing acute and convalescent COVID-19 were sourced from the United States, Italy and Spain. The cDNA or gDNA used as material had been derived from T cells, B-cell-depleted T cells, or PBMCs.

Original processing methods: Estimation of nucleated cell counts was performed using reference gene primer amplification. Generated by immunoSEQ multiplex PCR, the TCRdb table keeps only in-frame clones and is missing some. V, J and clone size derive from that table, while D and trimming were established from the DNA sequence. The sample contains 95,000 to 150,000 clones, 70% to 85% of which appear only once. The V gene lost 4 bases and the J gene lost 1 base, with 13 bases spanning the gap. The germline V gene encodes CDR1 SGHAT and CDR2 FQNNGV. The CDR3 spans 15 residues. The sequence derives from a human donor with acute or convalescent COVID-19. The donor label of this sample is uncertain. J is TRBJ1-1 and V is TRBV11-2; D is perhaps TRBD1 (6 bases). The sequenced sample consisted of peripheral blood. This CDR3 is CASSSWTASNTEAFF. CDR3 coding DNA: TGTGCCAGCAGCTCCTGGACAGCTTCGAACACTGAAGCTTTCTTT.